This T cell receptor (beta chain) was sequenced in a study of T cell responses to AZD1222 COVID-19 vaccine. The data were produced by immunoSEQ multiplex PCR, yet TCRdb's version contains in-frame clones alone and is incomplete. This table has 80,000 to 90,000 clones, 89% appearing once. V lost 2 bases to trimming and J lost 9 bases, with 14 bases between them. The CDR3 is made up of 13 amino acids. Germline V gives CDR1 MNHEY, CDR2 SMNVEV (reference sequence). This material consisted of peripheral blood, taken on day 0 of AZD1222 vaccination. The chain joins TRBV27 to TRBJ2-7, with D hard to call. The clonotype originates from an adult in good health. CDR3 sequence reads: CASSLNGRLWQYF. CDR3 sequence (DNA): TGTGCCAGCAGTTTAAACGGAAGATTGTGGCAGTACTTC.